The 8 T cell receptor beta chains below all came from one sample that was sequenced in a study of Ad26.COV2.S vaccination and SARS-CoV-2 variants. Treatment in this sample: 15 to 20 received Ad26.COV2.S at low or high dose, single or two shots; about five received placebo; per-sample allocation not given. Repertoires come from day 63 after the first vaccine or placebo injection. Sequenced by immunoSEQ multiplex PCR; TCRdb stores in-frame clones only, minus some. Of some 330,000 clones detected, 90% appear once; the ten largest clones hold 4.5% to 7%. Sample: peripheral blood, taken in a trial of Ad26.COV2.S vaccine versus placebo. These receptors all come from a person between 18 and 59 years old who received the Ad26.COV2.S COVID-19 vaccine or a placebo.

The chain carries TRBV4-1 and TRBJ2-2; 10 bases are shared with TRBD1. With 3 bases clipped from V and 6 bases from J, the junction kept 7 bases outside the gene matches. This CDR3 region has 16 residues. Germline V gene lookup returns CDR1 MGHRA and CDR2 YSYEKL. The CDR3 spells CASSHGDRGTSGELFF. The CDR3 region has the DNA TGCGCCAGCAGCCACGGGGACAGGGGAACTTCCGGGGAGCTGTTTTTT.

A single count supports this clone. DNA for the CDR3: TGTGCCAGCAGCCAAGGGCCAGATACGCAGTATTTT. Its protein product is CASSQGPDTQYF. This chain connects TRBV4-2 to TRBJ2-3; D unresolved. CDR1 is LGHNA and CDR2 is YNFKEQ in the germline V gene. V was shortened by 1 base and J by 4 bases, with 3 bases between the two germline ends. This CDR3 is 12 amino acids long.

The chain's CDR3 is CASSPLRGGMGNEQFF. The CDR3 DNA reads as TGTGCCAGCAGCCCCCTTCGAGGGGGAATGGGCAATGAGCAGTTCTTC. The gene calls are TRBV7-9 and TRBJ2-1; D perhaps matches TRBD1 (6 bases). Trimming took off 5 bases at V and 6 bases at J, with 20 bases between the two ends. Germline V gene lookup returns CDR1 SEHNR and CDR2 FQNEAQ (reference sequence). The CDR3 is 16 amino acids.

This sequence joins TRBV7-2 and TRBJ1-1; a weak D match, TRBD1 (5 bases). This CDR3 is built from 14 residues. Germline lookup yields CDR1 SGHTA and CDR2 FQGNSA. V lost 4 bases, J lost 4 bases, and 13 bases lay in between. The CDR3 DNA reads TGTGCCAGCAGCTCAACAGGCGGGGGCACTGAAGCTTTCTTT. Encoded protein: CASSSTGGGTEAFF.

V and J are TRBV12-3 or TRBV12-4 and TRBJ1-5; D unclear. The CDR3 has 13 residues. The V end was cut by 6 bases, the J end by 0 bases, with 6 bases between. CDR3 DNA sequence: TGTGCCAGCAGCCCTTATAGCAATCAGCCCCAGCATTTT. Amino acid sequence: CASSPYSNQPQHF.

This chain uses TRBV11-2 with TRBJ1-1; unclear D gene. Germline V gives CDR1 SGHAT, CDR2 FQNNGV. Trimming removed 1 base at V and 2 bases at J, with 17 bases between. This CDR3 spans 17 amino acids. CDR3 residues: CASSLATSGAVNTEAFF. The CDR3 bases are TGTGCCAGCAGCTTAGCGACTTCGGGAGCAGTAAACACTGAAGCTTTCTTT.

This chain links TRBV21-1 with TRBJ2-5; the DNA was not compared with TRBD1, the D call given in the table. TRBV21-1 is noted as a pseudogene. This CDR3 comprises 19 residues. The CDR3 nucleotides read TGTGCCAGCAGCCACCCGGACAGGGAGGGGGGTAGTCCCCAAGAGACCCAGTACTTC. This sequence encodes CASSHPDREGGSPQETQYF.

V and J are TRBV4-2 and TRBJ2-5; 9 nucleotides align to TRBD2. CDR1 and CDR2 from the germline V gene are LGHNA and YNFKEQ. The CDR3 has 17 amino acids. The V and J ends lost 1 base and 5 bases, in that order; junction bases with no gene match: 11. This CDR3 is CASSQGTKGGGAETQYF. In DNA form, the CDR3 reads TGTGCCAGCAGCCAAGGGACCAAGGGCGGGGGGGCGGAGACCCAGTACTTC.